This TCR beta chain was profiled in a study of cytomegalovirus exposure and HLA in healthy donors. Regarding the study as a whole: According to the study, 160 or so TCR beta chains were cytomegalovirus-associated.

Assay: immunoSEQ multiplex PCR; the TCRdb copy retains only in-frame clones and omits some. The sample holds about 76,000 clones, 94% seen once. Trimming took 5 bases from V and 6 from J, leaving 13 bases between them. This CDR3 has 13 amino acids. CDR1 is MDHEN and CDR2 is SYDVKM in the germline V gene. About this clone itself: As yet, its antigen is unknown.

The sequence was collected from a man aged 18 to 29 in good health and CMV-seropositive. J is TRBJ1-1 and V is TRBV28; D gene ambiguous. Sequenced: PBMCs. The CDR3 DNA is TGTGCCAGCAGTGCTCGAGGGATAGCTGAAGCTTTCTTT. Its protein product is CASSARGIAEAFF.